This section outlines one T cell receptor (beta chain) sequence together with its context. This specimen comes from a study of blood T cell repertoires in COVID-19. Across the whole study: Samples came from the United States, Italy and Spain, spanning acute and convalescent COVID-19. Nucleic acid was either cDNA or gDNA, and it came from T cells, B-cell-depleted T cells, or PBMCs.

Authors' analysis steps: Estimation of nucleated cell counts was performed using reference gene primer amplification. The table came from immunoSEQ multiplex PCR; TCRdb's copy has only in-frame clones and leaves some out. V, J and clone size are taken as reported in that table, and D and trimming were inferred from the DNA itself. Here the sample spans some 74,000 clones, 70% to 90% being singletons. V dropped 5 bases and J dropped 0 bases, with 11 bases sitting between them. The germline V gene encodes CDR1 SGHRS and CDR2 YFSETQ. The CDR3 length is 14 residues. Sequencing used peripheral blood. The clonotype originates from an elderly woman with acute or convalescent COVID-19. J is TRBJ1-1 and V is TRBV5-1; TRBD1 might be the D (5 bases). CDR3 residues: CASRQEQLNTEAFF. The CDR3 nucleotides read TGCGCCAGCAGACAGGAACAATTGAACACTGAAGCTTTCTTT. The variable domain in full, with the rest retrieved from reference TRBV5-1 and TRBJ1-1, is KAGVTQTPRYLIKTRGQQVTLSCSPISGHRSVSWYQQTPGQGLQFLFEYFSETQRNKGNFPGRFSGRQFSNSRSEMNVSTLELGDSALYLCASRQEQLNTEAFFGQGTRLTVV.